This TCR beta chain was captured by sequencing in a study of shared clonotypes between healthy human individuals. Germline V gene lookup returns CDR1 SGHRS and CDR2 YFSETQ. The CDR3 has 16 residues. The V and J ends lost 4 bases and 4 bases, in that order; junction bases with no gene match: 8. Overall study results and limits: Donors were few, which limited the genetic and exposure-history diversity represented.

Each cell subset's genomic DNA was divided evenly among several immunoSEQ plates. TCRdb's copy holds only in-frame clones and misses some; the assay was immunoSEQ multiplex PCR. The table records around 1,100,000 clones, around 77% of them present only once. With regard to this clone: Its target is unknown.

The chain is built from TRBV5-1 and TRBJ2-3; 11 bases line up with TRBD2. The material sequenced was memory CD4+ T cells from PBMCs. As to subset: CD45RA-negative fraction. This clonotype was sampled from a man younger than 35 in good health. Some clones in this sample may be carry-over from other donors' samples. The CDR3 DNA is TGCGCCAGCAGCGACACTAGCGGGAGTCTTGCAGATACGCAGTATTTT. As protein: CASSDTSGSLADTQYF.